This paragraph reports one T cell receptor beta chain. The antigen remains unidentified. This CDR3 is built from 16 residues. Trimming cost V 2 bases and J 4 bases; bases outside gene matches: 9. The germline CDR1 and CDR2 sequences are SGHTA and FQGTGA. Individual cDNA molecules received unique molecular identifiers during library preparation. TCRdb independently ran MiXCR on the 5' RACE reads; one entry per CDR3 protein. The table lists about 60,000 distinct CDR3 sequences, about 12% of them singletons. The sample originates from a study of early T cells in non-severe SARS-CoV-2 infection. Study-wide findings and caveats: Using VDJdb, the matching emphasized anti-spike CD8 responses while missing private and CD4 specificities.

Sequenced sample: whole blood. This receptor was taken from an adult who was a healthcare worker with PCR-confirmed SARS-CoV-2 infection or an uninfected control (not recorded which). The chain employs TRBV7-3 and TRBJ2-3; TRBD2 matches 7 bases. CDR3 DNA sequence: TGTGCCAGCAGCTTACGGGGGGTGTTTCCCGCAGATACGCAGTATTTT. Protein sequence: CASSLRGVFPADTQYF.